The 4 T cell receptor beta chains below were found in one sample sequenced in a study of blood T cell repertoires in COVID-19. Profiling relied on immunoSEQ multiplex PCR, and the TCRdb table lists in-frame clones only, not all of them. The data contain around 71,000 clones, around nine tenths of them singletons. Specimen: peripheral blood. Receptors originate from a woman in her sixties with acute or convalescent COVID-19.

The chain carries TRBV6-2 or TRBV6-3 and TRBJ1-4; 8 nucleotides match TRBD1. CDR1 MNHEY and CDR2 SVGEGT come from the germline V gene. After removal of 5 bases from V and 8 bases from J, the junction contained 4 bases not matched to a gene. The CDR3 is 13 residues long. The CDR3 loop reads CASSQGASEKLFF. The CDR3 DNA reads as TGTGCCAGCAGTCAGGGGGCGAGCGAAAAACTGTTTTTT.

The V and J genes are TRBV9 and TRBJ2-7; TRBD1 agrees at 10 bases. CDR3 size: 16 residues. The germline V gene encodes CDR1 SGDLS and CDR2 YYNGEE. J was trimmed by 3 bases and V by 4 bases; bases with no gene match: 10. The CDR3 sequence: CASSLTGGPPGYEQYF. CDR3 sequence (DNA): TGTGCCAGCAGCCTGACAGGGGGCCCTCCCGGCTACGAGCAGTACTTC.

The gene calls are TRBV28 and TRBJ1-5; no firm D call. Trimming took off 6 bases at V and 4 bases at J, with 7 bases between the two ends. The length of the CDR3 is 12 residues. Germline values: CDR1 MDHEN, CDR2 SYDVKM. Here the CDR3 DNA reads TGTGCCAGCAGCGGAGGTAATCAGCCCCAGCATTTT. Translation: CASSGGNQPQHF.

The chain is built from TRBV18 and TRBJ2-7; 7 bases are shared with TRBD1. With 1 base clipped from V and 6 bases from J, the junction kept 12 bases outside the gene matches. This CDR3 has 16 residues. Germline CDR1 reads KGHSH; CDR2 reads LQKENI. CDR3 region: CASSPRTGQSSAEQYF. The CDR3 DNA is TGTGCCAGCTCACCACGCACGGGACAGTCTTCCGCCGAGCAGTACTTC.